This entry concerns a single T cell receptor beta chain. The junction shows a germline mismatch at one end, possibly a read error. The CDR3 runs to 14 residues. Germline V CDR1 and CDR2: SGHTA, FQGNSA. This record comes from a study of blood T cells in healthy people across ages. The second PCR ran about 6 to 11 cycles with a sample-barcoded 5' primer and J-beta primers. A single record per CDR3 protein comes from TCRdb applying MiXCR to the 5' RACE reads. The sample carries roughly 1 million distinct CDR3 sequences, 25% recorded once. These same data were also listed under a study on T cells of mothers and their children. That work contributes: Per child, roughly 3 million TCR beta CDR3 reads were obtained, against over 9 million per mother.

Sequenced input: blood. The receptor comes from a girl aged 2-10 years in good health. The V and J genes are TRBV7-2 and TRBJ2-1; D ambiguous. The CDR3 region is CASTLVVSAEPKFF. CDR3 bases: TGTGCCAGCACCTTAGTGGTAAGCGCGGAACCCAAGTTCTTC. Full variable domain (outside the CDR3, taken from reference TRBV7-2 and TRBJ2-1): GAGVSQSPSNKVTEKGKDVELRCDPISGHTALYWYRQSLGQGLEFLIYFQGNSAPDKSGLPSDRFSAERTGGSVSTLTIQRTQQEDSAVYLCASTLVVSAEPKFFGPGTRLTVL.